Shown below are 10 T cell receptor beta chains from a single sample sequenced in a study of cytomegalovirus exposure and HLA in healthy donors (dated by TCRdb to 2016 to 2017). Receptor libraries were prepared by the immunoSEQ multiplex PCR assay. For the multiplex PCR, a mixture combining 60 forward primers for TCR Vbeta segments and 13 reverse primers for TCR Jbeta segments was used. Held by TCRdb, this immuneACCESS table contains in-frame sequences only and omits some clones. Under half of the omission traces to an unresolved V gene where checked; the cause of the rest is unknown. A total of around 130,000 clones appear in this sample, roughly 80% of them only once. Under 3% of the sample goes to the ten largest clones. Sequencing input: PBMCs. Receptors were obtained from a man aged 25-45 years in good health and CMV-seronegative.

The gene calls are TRBV19 and TRBJ2-2, with TRBD1 identical over 7 bases. Germline values: CDR1 LNHDA, CDR2 SQIVND (reference sequence). The CDR3 contains 15 residues. V lost 4 bases to trimming and J lost 6 bases; unmatched junction nucleotides: 8. The CDR3 nucleotides are TGTGCCAGTAGTAACGACAGGGTTGGTGCCGGGGAGCTGTTTTTT. This sequence encodes CASSNDRVGAGELFF. The variable domain in full, with the rest retrieved from reference TRBV19 and TRBJ2-2, is DGGITQSPKYLFRKEGQNVTLSCEQNLNHDAMYWYRQDPGQGLRLIYYSQIVNDFQKGDIAEGYSVSREKKESFPLTVTSAQKNPTAFYLCASSNDRVGAGELFFGEGSRLTVL.

The genes are TRBV28 and TRBJ2-7, with 8 bases matching TRBD2. Germline V gene lookup returns CDR1 MDHEN and CDR2 SYDVKM. This CDR3 is 13 amino acids long. The V and J ends lost 6 bases and 4 bases, in that order; junction bases with no gene match: 5. CDR3 loop: CASSYLAGYEQYF. The CDR3 nucleotides read TGTGCCAGCAGCTATCTAGCGGGTTACGAGCAGTACTTC. Variable domain in full (rest from reference TRBV28 and TRBJ2-7): DVKVTQSSRYLVKRTGEKVFLECVQDMDHENMFWYRQDPGLGLRLIYFSYDVKMKEKGDIPEGYSVSREKKERFSLILESASTNQTSMYLCASSYLAGYEQYFGPGTRLTVT.

This clone was seen once. The chain has TRBV4-1 and TRBJ1-1, with D unclear. The CDR3 length is 17 residues. Trimming took 4 bases from V and 1 from J, leaving 19 bases between them. Germline loops: CDR1 MGHRA, CDR2 YSYEKL. CDR3 sequence (DNA): TGCGCCAGCAGCCCCGGGTGGACTTTTTCGCGGAACACTGAAGCTTTCTTT. Its protein product is CASSPGWTFSRNTEAFF.

The chain is built from TRBV14 and TRBJ2-1, with D possibly TRBD1 on 5 matching bases. Per the germline V gene, CDR1 is SGHDN and CDR2 is FVKESK. The ends were cut back, 2 bases at V and 8 bases at J, with 7 bases in the middle. CDR3 length equals 12 residues. The CDR3 region has the DNA TGTGCCAGCAGCCAACTAGGGGATGAGCAGTTCTTC. Translating it yields CASSQLGDEQFF. Full variable domain (rest looked up from reference TRBV14 and TRBJ2-1): EAGVTQFPSHSVIEKGQTVTLRCDPISGHDNLYWYRRVMGKEIKFLLHFVKESKQDESGMPNNRFLAERTGGTYSTLKVQPAELEDSGVYFCASSQLGDEQFFGPGTRLTVL.

This chain joins TRBV7-9 and TRBJ2-4; TRBD1 matches at 8 bases. This CDR3 comprises 16 residues. Germline-derived CDR1 and CDR2 are SEHNR and FQNEAQ (reference sequence). J was trimmed by 1 base and V by 4 bases; bases with no gene match: 6. CDR3 coding DNA: TGTGCCAGCAGCTATCAGGGGGCTCGGGCCAAAAACATTCAGTACTTC. Translated: CASSYQGARAKNIQYF.

This clone has more than one count but fewer than ten. V gene TRBV25-1 combines with J gene TRBJ2-2; 7 bases line up with TRBD2. This CDR3 contains 16 residues. Trimming removed 3 bases from V and 6 bases from J; junction bases left unmatched: 10. Germline lookup yields CDR1 MGHDK and CDR2 SYGVNS. CDR3 nucleotides: TGTGCCAGCAGTGATCCTGGCGGGAGTAGTGCCGGGGAGCTGTTTTTT. Residues: CASSDPGGSSAGELFF.

The J gene is TRBJ1-4, the V gene TRBV2; D unclear. The germline V and J ends were trimmed by 2 bases and 0 bases, with 7 bases remaining between them. Per the germline V gene, CDR1 is SNHLY and CDR2 is FYNNEI. The CDR3 length is 15 residues. This CDR3 is CASSETATTNEKLFF. The CDR3 DNA follows: TGTGCCAGCAGTGAAACAGCCACAACTAATGAAAAACTGTTTTTT.

The rearrangement links TRBV9 to TRBJ2-7; D unresolved. Trimming stripped 2 bases from V and 5 bases from J, with 11 bases between. Germline V gene lookup returns CDR1 SGDLS and CDR2 YYNGEE. The CDR3 covers 13 residues. CDR3 sequence reads: CASSVLVEDEQYF. The CDR3, as DNA: TGTGCCAGCAGCGTTCTCGTTGAGGACGAGCAGTACTTC.

The gene calls are TRBV19 and TRBJ2-7; D may be TRBD1 (6 bases). CDR1 is LNHDA, CDR2 SQIVND, per germline (reference sequence). V gave up 5 bases and J gave up 2 bases, with 13 bases separating them. This CDR3 region has 14 residues. The CDR3 is CASSPLQGPYEQYF. CDR3 coding DNA: TGTGCCAGTAGTCCCCTACAGGGACCCTACGAGCAGTACTTC. Supplemented by reference TRBV19 and TRBJ2-7, the full variable domain reads DGGITQSPKYLFRKEGQNVTLSCEQNLNHDAMYWYRQDPGQGLRLIYYSQIVNDFQKGDIAEGYSVSREKKESFPLTVTSAQKNPTAFYLCASSPLQGPYEQYFGPGTRLTVT.

This clone was detected only a few times. This chain connects TRBV6-5 to TRBJ2-1, with 8 bases that match TRBD1. Trimming removed 5 bases from V and 3 bases from J; junction bases left unmatched: 3. The CDR3 spans 14 residues. Germline V lookup: CDR1 MNHEY, CDR2 SVGAGI. As DNA, the CDR3 is TGTGCCAGCAGTACAGGGGGTGGCTACAATGAGCAGTTCTTC. The encoded protein is CASSTGGGYNEQFF.